This T cell receptor beta chain is from a study of cytomegalovirus exposure and HLA in healthy donors. As for the study in general: Among several hundred genotyped donors, roughly 81% fell in the Caucasian-associated ancestry cluster.

The PCR had 60 Vbeta and 13 Jbeta primers. Data came from immunoSEQ multiplex PCR; TCRdb stores just in-frame clones and leaves some out. The table has about 130,000 clones, approximately 61% seen once. This clone has more than one count but fewer than ten. The specimen sequenced was PBMCs. This TCR was sampled from a human donor in good health.

DNA for the CDR3: TGTGCTAGTGGTTCCCAGGGCCCTAGCACCGGGGAGCTGTTTTTT. This gives the protein CASGSQGPSTGELFF. This chain joins TRBV12-5 and TRBJ2-2; weak D call: TRBD1 (5 bases). There are 15 residues in the CDR3. Germline values: CDR1 LGHNT, CDR2 FRNRAP. V dropped 4 bases and J dropped 4 bases, with 13 bases sitting between them. The full variable domain, its missing parts supplied by reference TRBV12-5 and TRBJ2-2, is DARVTQTPRHKVTEMGQEVTMRCQPILGHNTVFWYRQTMMQGLELLAYFRNRAPLDDSGMPKDRFSAEMPDATLATLKIQPSEPRDSAVYFCASGSQGPSTGELFFGEGSRLTVL.